The 15 T cell receptor beta chains given below trace back to one sample, sequenced in a study of CD8+ T cells in alopecia areata. Noted treatment: oral pan-JAK inhibitor, 5-10 mg twice daily. Sequencing relied on a cDNA template that was reverse transcribed from extracted RNA. Profiling relied on immunoSEQ multiplex PCR, and the TCRdb table lists in-frame clones only, not all of them. The repertoire includes some 150,000 clones, 58% of them detected once, and 16% sits in the top ten. Sequences were derived from CD4+ T cells sorted from blood, sampled at approximately week 55, from a patient treated with tofacitinib. All receptors derive from a human donor with alopecia areata.

The rearrangement uses TRBV30 and TRBJ2-7; 8 bases match TRBD1. Germline CDR1 is GTSNPN and CDR2 is SVGIG (reference sequence). This CDR3 contains 13 residues. V shed 4 bases, J shed 3 bases, and the junction held 5 bases outside the gene matches. This CDR3 reads CAWTRDRNYEQYF. The CDR3, as DNA: TGTGCCTGGACCAGGGACAGGAACTACGAGCAGTACTTC. Variable domain in full (rest from reference TRBV30 and TRBJ2-7): SQTIHQWPATLVQPVGSPLSLECTVEGTSNPNLYWYRQAAGRGLQLLFYSVGIGQISSEVPQNLSASRPQDRQFILSSKKLLLSDSGFYLCAWTRDRNYEQYFGPGTRLTVT.

The chain uses TRBV29-1 and TRBJ1-2; D remains unclear. This CDR3 comprises 14 residues. CDR1 is SQVTM and CDR2 is ANQGSEA in the germline V gene. Trimming pared 1 base from V and 1 base from J, leaving 10 bases between. CDR3 nucleotide sequence: TGCAGCGTTGAAGCTACCGGTAGTAACTATGGCTACACCTTC. It specifies CSVEATGSNYGYTF.

The rearrangement links TRBV29-1 to TRBJ2-7, with 10 bases aligning to TRBD1. Unmatched junction bases numbered 5, after V lost 8 bases and J lost 1 base. CDR1 is SQVTM, CDR2 ANQGSEA, per germline. The CDR3 consists of 13 residues. CDR3 sequence reads: CSFRQGASYEQYF. In nucleotides, the CDR3 is TGCAGCTTTCGACAGGGGGCTTCCTACGAGCAGTACTTC.

This chain uses TRBV9 with TRBJ2-7; the D call may be TRBD1 or TRBD2 (5 bases each). The CDR3 runs 14 residues. Per the germline V gene, CDR1 is SGDLS and CDR2 is YYNGEE. Trimming left V 3 bases short and J 3 bases short, with 13 bases between. The CDR3, as DNA: TGTGCCAGCAGCGAGGGGACGAGGGTCTACGAGCAGTACTTC. It yields the protein CASSEGTRVYEQYF.

The CDR3 spells CASSQPTSGGGDTQYF. CDR3 bases: TGTGCCAGCAGTCAACCTACTAGCGGGGGAGGAGATACGCAGTATTTT. The chain employs TRBV6-6 and TRBJ2-3; TRBD2 aligns across 11 bases. The J segment lost 5 bases and the V segment lost 5 bases, leaving 9 bases of the junction unmatched. The CDR3 length is 16 residues. CDR1 and CDR2 (germline): MNHNY, SVGAGI (reference sequence).

This clone was detected a few times. The chain combines TRBV29-1 with TRBJ1-4, with TRBD1 matching 11 bases. The V gene end was trimmed by 4 bases and the J gene end by 6 bases; junction bases not matched to a gene: 1. CDR3 length: 13 residues. Germline loops: CDR1 SQVTM, CDR2 ANQGSEA. The CDR3 here is CSVAGQGDEKLFF. The CDR3 DNA sequence: TGCAGCGTTGCGGGACAGGGGGATGAAAAACTGTTTTTT.

This clone was detected once. The same CDR3 arises from other DNA sequences in this sample as well. The gene calls are TRBV30 and TRBJ1-1; a possible D gene is TRBD1 (5 bases). From germline, CDR1 is GTSNPN and CDR2 SVGIG (reference sequence). The length of the CDR3 is 12 residues. Deletions cut 5 bases from V and 5 bases from J, with 12 bases between. The CDR3 protein is CAWSRQGTEAFF. The CDR3 nucleotides are TGTGCCTGGTCCCGGCAGGGAACTGAAGCTTTCTTT.

This chain links TRBV7-2 with TRBJ2-7, with D maybe TRBD1 (7 bases). Germline-derived CDR1 and CDR2 are SGHTA and FQGNSA. V was cut by 2 bases and J by 3 bases, with 14 bases left in between. The CDR3 is made up of 15 amino acids. The CDR3 spells CASSLFSQGGYEQYF. The DNA of the CDR3 is TGTGCCAGCAGCTTATTTAGCCAGGGGGGCTACGAGCAGTACTTC.

This chain joins TRBV9 and TRBJ1-2, with D tentatively TRBD1 (6 bases). Germline CDR1 and CDR2: SGDLS and YYNGEE. Trimming took 4 bases from V and 5 from J, leaving 12 bases between them. CDR3 size: 13 residues. CDR3 DNA sequence: TGTGCCAGCAGCCGGAGACAGGCGTATGGCTACACCTTC. Its translation is CASSRRQAYGYTF.

For the CDR3, the DNA is TGCGCCAGCAGCTTGGGACAGGGACGAGCAGATACGCAGTATTTT. It translates to CASSLGQGRADTQYF. The chain joins TRBV5-1 to TRBJ2-3; 7 bases agree with TRBD1. Germline values: CDR1 SGHRS, CDR2 YFSETQ. V was pared by 0 bases and J by 4 bases, with 5 bases of the junction left unmatched. This CDR3 spans 15 amino acids.

This rearrangement joins TRBV20-1 to TRBJ1-1; D is perhaps TRBD1 (5 bases). CDR3 length: 10 residues. Germline V gene data show CDR1 as DFQATT and CDR2 as SNEGSKA (reference sequence). Deletions cut 6 bases from V and 3 bases from J, with 5 bases between. The CDR3 coding sequence is TGCAGTGCGGGGGACACTGAAGCTTTCTTT. This gives the protein CSAGDTEAFF.

V is TRBV19 and J is TRBJ2-7; D not resolved. This CDR3 region has 14 residues. CDR1 is LNHDA, CDR2 SQIVND, per germline (reference sequence). The ends were cut back, 6 bases at V and 0 bases at J, with 12 bases in the middle. CDR3 protein: CASRTTKSSYEQYF. The CDR3 nucleotides are TGTGCCAGTAGAACGACCAAAAGCTCCTACGAGCAGTACTTC.

This chain's CDR3 is CAWSVDRGTEAFF. CDR3 bases: TGTGCCTGGAGTGTGGACCGGGGCACTGAAGCTTTCTTT. This chain joins TRBV30 and TRBJ1-1; D call uncertain. Germline lookup yields CDR1 GTSNPN and CDR2 SVGIG (reference sequence). V gave up 0 bases and J gave up 4 bases, with 9 bases separating them. The CDR3 covers 13 residues.

The genes are TRBV5-1 and TRBJ2-7; TRBD1 might be the D (5 bases). Per the germline V gene, CDR1 is SGHRS and CDR2 is YFSETQ. This CDR3 has 15 residues. V lost 4 bases and J 2 bases, leaving 16 bases between the germline ends. This CDR3 reads CASSVQGVSTYEQYF. Here the CDR3 DNA reads TGCGCCAGCAGCGTTCAGGGTGTTAGCACCTACGAGCAGTACTTC.

The gene calls are TRBV5-6 and TRBJ1-2; D uncertain. From germline, CDR1 is SGHDT and CDR2 YYEEEE. Between the trimmed V and J ends, which lost 1 base and 5 bases, there was a span of 18 bases. CDR3 length: 16 residues. DNA for the CDR3: TGTGCCAGCAGCTTGAGCCATGAGATTGGTGGTTATGGCTACACCTTC. Protein sequence: CASSLSHEIGGYGYTF.